Shown below are 32 T cell receptor beta chains from a single sample sequenced in a study of blood T cell repertoires in COVID-19. Assay: immunoSEQ multiplex PCR; the TCRdb copy retains only in-frame clones and omits some. The sample has about 210,000 clones, 89% seen once. Sample: peripheral blood. The receptors derive from a woman between 35 and 50 years old with acute or convalescent COVID-19.

The V and J genes are TRBV29-1 and TRBJ1-2, with TRBD1 matching over 7 bases. Germline trimming cut 3 bases from V and 8 bases from J; bases unmatched to any gene: 6. Per the germline V gene, CDR1 is SQVTM and CDR2 is ANQGSEA. The CDR3 spans 12 residues. The CDR3 protein is CSVEAGGIGYTF. As DNA, the CDR3 is TGCAGCGTTGAGGCAGGGGGGATCGGCTACACCTTC.

The chain is built from TRBV29-1 and TRBJ1-2; a possible D gene is TRBD1 (6 bases). The CDR3 has 13 amino acids. V lost 6 bases and J 1 base, leaving 12 bases between the germline ends. CDR1 is SQVTM, CDR2 ANQGSEA, per germline. The CDR3 nucleotides read TGCAGCGTGGAGGACAGATATAACTATGGCTACACCTTC. Protein product: CSVEDRYNYGYTF.

The V call is TRBV2, the J call TRBJ1-6; D not certain. Germline loops: CDR1 SNHLY, CDR2 FYNNEI. Trimming shortened V by 6 bases and J by 5 bases, and 8 bases separated the two germline ends. The CDR3 consists of 13 residues. The CDR3 nucleotides read TGTGCCAGCAGGGCCTCTCATAATTCACCCCTCCACTTT. Translating it yields CASRASHNSPLHF. The full variable domain, with the rest looked up from reference TRBV2 and TRBJ1-6, is EPEVTQTPSHQVTQMGQEVILRCVPISNHLYFYWYRQILGQKVEFLVSFYNNEISEKSEIFDDQFSVERPDGSNFTLKIRSTKLEDSAMYFCASRASHNSPLHFGNGTRLTVT.

The genes are TRBV10-3 and TRBJ2-5, with D possibly matching TRBD1 (5 bases). Deletions cut 8 bases from V and 5 bases from J, with 15 bases between. The CDR3 is 13 residues long. Germline CDR1 and CDR2: ENHRY and SYGVKD. CDR3 nucleotides: TGTGCCATCGGAGACAGAGTCGGGGAGACCCAGTACTTC. Its protein product is CAIGDRVGETQYF.

The chain links TRBV11-2 to TRBJ1-1; D is undetermined. There are 12 residues in the CDR3. V shed 4 bases and J shed 6 bases, with 9 bases lying between them. Germline V gives CDR1 SGHAT, CDR2 FQNNGV. The CDR3 nucleotides are TGTGCCAGCAGCTCCTGGGCCTCTGAAGCTTTCTTT. Translating gives CASSSWASEAFF.

The V call is TRBV6-5, the J call TRBJ1-2; possible D gene TRBD1, 6 bases. The CDR3 is made up of 12 amino acids. V was cut by 7 bases and J by 7 bases, with 13 bases left in between. Germline lookup yields CDR1 MNHEY and CDR2 SVGAGI. The CDR3 region has the DNA TGTGCCAGCATGGGGGGGCTCGGTGGCTACACCTTC. Protein product: CASMGGLGGYTF.

This chain links TRBV7-9 with TRBJ1-4; D is undetermined. The CDR3 extends over 13 amino acids. The germline V gene encodes CDR1 SEHNR and CDR2 FQNEAQ (reference sequence). Trimming removed 2 bases at V and 6 bases at J, with 7 bases between. The CDR3 spells CASSLYPDEKLFF. The CDR3 coding sequence is TGTGCCAGCAGCTTATACCCGGATGAAAAACTGTTTTTT.

The V gene is TRBV6-5, the J gene TRBJ2-2, with D possibly being TRBD2 (6 bases). The V gene lost 2 bases and the J gene lost 3 bases, with 10 bases spanning the gap. Germline values: CDR1 MNHEY, CDR2 SVGAGI. The CDR3 loop spans 15 amino acids. Here the CDR3 reads CASSYRSGDTGELFF. The CDR3 region has the DNA TGTGCCAGCAGTTACCGGTCGGGGGACACCGGGGAGCTGTTTTTT.

The rearrangement uses TRBV9 and TRBJ2-7; the match to TRBD2 covers 7 bases. Germline-derived CDR1 and CDR2 are SGDLS and YYNGEE. The CDR3 spans 16 residues. The CDR3 DNA follows: TGTGCCAGCAGTGTAGAGGGAGCGGGGAGCTCCTACGAGCAGTACGTC. Translating it yields CASSVEGAGSSYEQYV.

This clone has only one observation. The chain uses TRBV3-1 (or the pseudogene TRBV3-2) and TRBJ1-2; D possibly corresponds to TRBD1 (6 bases). The CDR3 totals 15 residues. CDR1 and CDR2 (germline): LGHDT, YNNKEL (reference sequence). V was trimmed by 0 bases and J by 6 bases, leaving 14 bases between them. As DNA, the CDR3 is TGTGCCAGCAGCCAAGAGGTAACAGGGAAGGATGGCTACACCTTC. Its translation is CASSQEVTGKDGYTF.

The rearrangement links TRBV2 to TRBJ1-6, with TRBD1 matching over 9 bases. The germline CDR1 and CDR2 sequences are SNHLY and FYNNEI. The trim removed 5 bases at V and 8 bases at J, leaving 16 bases unmatched. There are 18 residues in the CDR3. This CDR3 reads CASSPRDRERGFDSPLHF. CDR3 sequence (DNA): TGTGCCAGCAGTCCCCGGGACAGGGAAAGGGGTTTTGATTCACCCCTCCACTTT.

The V and J genes are TRBV7-9 and TRBJ2-3; D unclear. CDR3 length equals 15 residues. The V gene lost 1 base and the J gene lost 2 bases, with 10 bases spanning the gap. Germline lookup yields CDR1 SEHNR and CDR2 FQNEAQ (reference sequence). The CDR3 spells CASSLGGTFTDTQYF. The CDR3 nucleotides read TGTGCCAGCAGCTTAGGAGGCACCTTCACAGATACGCAGTATTTT. The variable domain in full, with the rest retrieved from reference TRBV7-9 and TRBJ2-3, is DTGVSQNPRHKITKRGQNVTFRCDPISEHNRLYWYRQTLGQGPEFLTYFQNEAQLEKSRLLSDRFSAERPKGSFSTLEIQRTEQGDSAMYLCASSLGGTFTDTQYFGPGTRLTVL.

The chain links TRBV24-1 to TRBJ1-2; D ambiguous. With 8 bases removed from V and 0 bases from J, the gap between germline ends came to 21 bases. The CDR3 totals 17 residues. From germline, CDR1 is KGHDR and CDR2 SFDVKD. CDR3 loop: CATIVSTGFNPNYGYTF. The DNA for the CDR3 is TGTGCCACCATTGTGAGTACCGGGTTTAACCCTAACTATGGCTACACCTTC.

The chain couples TRBV6-5 to TRBJ2-7, with TRBD1 as a possible D gene (6 bases). CDR3 length equals 16 residues. The ends were cut back, 3 bases at V and 1 base at J, with 16 bases in the middle. Per germline, CDR1 MNHEY and CDR2 SVGAGI. In DNA, the CDR3 is TGTGCCAGCAGTTATGGGGGCGGCGGGTCTTCCTACGAGCAGTACGTC. This gives the protein CASSYGGGGSSYEQYV.

CDR3 amino acids: CASSKIGTGGNYGYTF. The DNA for the CDR3 is TGTGCCAGCAGCAAAATAGGTACAGGGGGAAACTATGGCTACACCTTC. The chain is built from TRBV21-1 and TRBJ1-2; TRBD1, as called in the table, went unchecked against the DNA. TRBV21-1 has pseudogene status. The CDR3 is 16 amino acids.

This clone was observed once. The rearrangement uses TRBV6-5 and TRBJ1-6; maybe TRBD1 (5 bases). Germline V lookup: CDR1 MNHEY, CDR2 SVGAGI. The CDR3 is 13 residues long. V was clipped by 6 bases and J by 5 bases, with 8 bases between them. The CDR3 nucleotides are TGTGCCAGCAGGGACACAAATAATTCACCCCTCCACTTT. Translating gives CASRDTNNSPLHF.

V is TRBV13 and J is TRBJ1-5, with TRBD1 matching 8 bases. Germline V gene sequence: CDR1 PRHDT, CDR2 FYEKMQ (reference sequence). This CDR3 has 17 residues. Trimming took 5 bases from V and 4 from J; bases not matched to a gene: 13. The CDR3 region has the DNA TGTGCCAGCAGCGCCACCCCAGGGGGCGCTGGGAATCAGCCCCAGCATTTT. Amino acid sequence: CASSATPGGAGNQPQHF.

Turning to this clone: The same CDR3 also results from other DNA sequences found in this sample. The chain links TRBV7-2 to TRBJ2-5; D is ambiguous. This CDR3 comprises 14 residues. V was clipped by 1 base and J by 2 bases, with 8 bases between them. Per the germline V gene, CDR1 is SGHTA and CDR2 is FQGNSA. As DNA, the CDR3 is TGTGCCAGCAGCTTAGGAAGCCTACAAGAGACCCAGTACTTC. Translated, it gives CASSLGSLQETQYF.

V and J are TRBV30 and TRBJ2-2, with D hard to call. Germline V lookup: CDR1 GTSNPN, CDR2 SVGIG (reference sequence). CDR3 length: 11 residues. Trimming cost V 5 bases and J 8 bases, with 9 bases left between them. CDR3 nucleotides: TGTGCCTGGGACATCCTGGGGGAGCTGTTTTTT. This sequence encodes CAWDILGELFF.

V is TRBV6-5 and J is TRBJ2-4; 10 nucleotides line up with TRBD1. Germline V gene sequence: CDR1 MNHEY, CDR2 SVGAGI. Trimming cost V 6 bases and J 8 bases; bases outside gene matches: 7. This CDR3 is 14 amino acids long. CDR3 in amino acids: CASSDRGLGDIQYF. DNA of the CDR3: TGTGCCAGCAGCGACAGGGGGCTTGGGGACATTCAGTACTTC.

This clone occurred a few times. The chain has TRBV6-2 or TRBV6-3 and TRBJ1-3, with 7 bases lining up with TRBD1. CDR3 length: 15 residues. V shed 8 bases, J shed 4 bases, and the junction held 11 bases outside the gene matches. In germline, CDR1 is MNHEY, CDR2 SVGEGT. The CDR3: CASRPSGQPGNTIYF. CDR3 bases: TGTGCCAGCCGCCCATCGGGACAGCCGGGAAACACCATATATTTT.

The chain recombines TRBV5-1 with TRBJ1-2, with a tentative D call TRBD1 (5 bases). Germline V gene data show CDR1 as SGHRS and CDR2 as YFSETQ. The CDR3 loop spans 16 amino acids. V shed 5 bases and J shed 4 bases, with 21 bases lying between them. This CDR3 reads CASRRLEDTSFYGYTF. The CDR3 nucleotides are TGCGCCAGCAGACGTCTTGAGGACACCAGCTTCTATGGCTACACCTTC.

The V gene is TRBV6-5, the J gene TRBJ1-1; no firm D call. The CDR3 has 14 residues. CDR1 is MNHEY, CDR2 SVGAGI, per germline. Between the trimmed V and J ends, which lost 0 bases and 6 bases, there was a span of 11 bases. The CDR3, as DNA: TGTGCCAGCAGTTACTCCTTGCCGCCAGCTGAAGCTTTCTTT. It yields the protein CASSYSLPPAEAFF.

The J gene is TRBJ1-1, the V gene TRBV30; 9 nucleotides line up with TRBD1. With V trimmed by 3 bases and J by 5 bases, 4 bases remained unmatched. The CDR3 covers 13 residues. From germline, CDR1 is GTSNPN and CDR2 SVGIG (reference sequence). The CDR3 loop is CAWRGQGGTEAFF. In nucleotides, the CDR3 is TGTGCCTGGAGGGGACAGGGAGGGACTGAAGCTTTCTTT.

The V and J genes are TRBV5-1 and TRBJ2-2; 8 nucleotides agree with TRBD2. This CDR3 comprises 14 residues. The junction had 1 base not matched to a gene; V was cut back by 6 bases and J by 0 bases. Germline lookup yields CDR1 SGHRS and CDR2 YFSETQ. CDR3 bases: TGCGCCAGCAACGGGGGGGCGAACACCGGGGAGCTGTTTTTT. Residues: CASNGGANTGELFF. Variable domain in full (rest from reference TRBV5-1 and TRBJ2-2): KAGVTQTPRYLIKTRGQQVTLSCSPISGHRSVSWYQQTPGQGLQFLFEYFSETQRNKGNFPGRFSGRQFSNSRSEMNVSTLELGDSALYLCASNGGANTGELFFGEGSRLTVL.

This clone was seen just once. The CDR3 DNA reads TGTGCCAGCGGGCCTCAGGGGTACGAGCAGTACGTC. This translates into CASGPQGYEQYV. V usage is TRBV2 and J usage is TRBJ2-7, with D tentatively TRBD1 (6 bases). V was clipped by 8 bases and J by 4 bases, with 12 bases between them. Germline V lookup: CDR1 SNHLY, CDR2 FYNNEI. The CDR3 is 12 amino acids.

V and J are TRBV29-1 and TRBJ1-2, with D perhaps matching TRBD1 (5 bases). Per the germline V gene, CDR1 is SQVTM and CDR2 is ANQGSEA. This CDR3 is 12 amino acids long. V was shortened by 7 bases and J by 4 bases, with 13 bases between the two germline ends. This chain's CDR3 is CSGEQVGYGYTF. The CDR3 DNA sequence: TGCAGCGGCGAACAGGTTGGCTATGGCTACACCTTC.

The genes are TRBV18 and TRBJ1-4, with D perhaps TRBD1 (5 bases). The V end lost 2 bases, the J end lost 4 bases, and 14 bases lay between the germline ends. The CDR3 has 16 residues. CDR1 is KGHSH and CDR2 is LQKENI in the germline V gene. The CDR3 sequence: CASSPALTEDNEKLFF. CDR3 sequence (DNA): TGTGCCAGCTCACCAGCCCTGACAGAAGATAATGAAAAACTGTTTTTT.

CDR3 DNA: TGTGCCAGTAGCGAACTCACAGGGGTCTACACCTTC. This translates into CASSELTGVYTF. The chain recombines TRBV19 with TRBJ1-2; 7 nucleotides agree with TRBD1. This CDR3 contains 12 residues. V gave up 6 bases and J gave up 10 bases; unmatched junction bases: 8. Germline V gene lookup returns CDR1 LNHDA and CDR2 SQIVND (reference sequence). The variable domain in full, completed from reference TRBV19 and TRBJ1-2, reads DGGITQSPKYLFRKEGQNVTLSCEQNLNHDAMYWYRQDPGQGLRLIYYSQIVNDFQKGDIAEGYSVSREKKESFPLTVTSAQKNPTAFYLCASSELTGVYTFGSGTRLTVV.

CDR3 in amino acids: CAIGQASGANVLTF. CDR3 in DNA: TGTGCCATCGGACAGGCCTCTGGGGCCAACGTCCTGACTTTC. The chain employs TRBV6-5 and TRBJ2-6; 7 bases match TRBD1. The V and J ends lost 10 bases and 0 bases, in that order; junction bases with no gene match: 3. From germline, CDR1 is MNHEY and CDR2 SVGAGI. The CDR3 covers 14 residues.

The chain uses TRBV5-5 and TRBJ2-1, with 9 bases aligning to TRBD1. V lost 2 bases and J lost 5; bases outside the gene matches: 8. Germline loops: CDR1 SGHKS, CDR2 YYEKEE (reference sequence). CDR3 length: 16 amino acids. The CDR3 nucleotides are TGTGCCAGCAGCTTAAACCGGGACAGGGCAGACAATGAGCAGTTCTTC. Amino acids: CASSLNRDRADNEQFF.

The chain uses TRBV3-1 (or the pseudogene TRBV3-2) and TRBJ2-3; a weak D match, TRBD1 (5 bases). Germline V gene lookup returns CDR1 LGHDT and CDR2 YNNKEL (reference sequence). This CDR3 has 15 residues. Trimming shortened V by 4 bases and J by 1 base, and 12 bases separated the two germline ends. The CDR3 spells CASSRSGWGTDTQYF. The CDR3 coding sequence is TGTGCCAGCAGCCGTTCAGGGTGGGGCACAGATACGCAGTATTTT.